The rows below give T cell receptor beta chains drawn from one sample of a study of neoadjuvant anti-PD-1 for oral cavity cancer. Data came from immunoSEQ multiplex PCR; TCRdb stores just in-frame clones and leaves some out. This table holds about 14,000 clones, around 40% found once. The specimen comprised tumor tissue, sampled after nivolumab (anti-PD-1) treatment. The receptors here all came from a person between 35 and 79 years old with oral cavity squamous cell carcinoma. The CDR3 runs from the conserved cysteine through the conserved F or W.

j_call: TRBJ2-3; v_call: TRBV19; cdr3_length: 15; cdr3_aa: CASSIGADVTDTQYF
j_call: TRBJ2-7; v_call: TRBV5-1; cdr3_length: 13; cdr3_aa: CASAVGISYEQYF
j_call: TRBJ2-7; v_call: TRBV25-1; cdr3_length: 13; cdr3_aa: CASRGQGVYEQYF
j_call: TRBJ2-7; v_call: TRBV5-4; cdr3_length: 13; cdr3_aa: CASSAGQGYEQYF
j_call: TRBJ2-7; v_call: TRBV5-1; cdr3_length: 11; cdr3_aa: CASSLEYEQYF
j_call: TRBJ1-2; v_call: TRBV11-2; cdr3_length: 17; cdr3_aa: CASSLRRDGPSNYGYTF
j_call: TRBJ2-7; v_call: TRBV14; cdr3_length: 15; cdr3_aa: CASSQVKGTPYEQYF
j_call: TRBJ1-2; v_call: TRBV18; cdr3_length: 12; cdr3_aa: CASSPPALGYTF
j_call: TRBJ2-7; v_call: TRBV18; cdr3_length: 13; cdr3_aa: CASSQQGVGEQYF
j_call: TRBJ1-2; v_call: TRBV4-3; cdr3_length: 14; cdr3_aa: CASSQDRGAIGYTF
j_call: TRBJ2-7; v_call: TRBV7-3; cdr3_length: 14; cdr3_aa: CASSLSGGIGEQYF
j_call: TRBJ2-5; v_call: TRBV20-1; cdr3_length: 11; cdr3_aa: CSARRQETQYF
j_call: TRBJ1-6; v_call: TRBV30; cdr3_length: 12; cdr3_aa: CAWSVEVGPLHF
j_call: TRBJ1-1; v_call: TRBV28; cdr3_length: 14; cdr3_aa: CASSLVTAGTEAFF
j_call: TRBJ2-3; v_call: TRBV6-1; cdr3_length: 13; cdr3_aa: CASNDGGLDTQYF
j_call: TRBJ2-2; v_call: TRBV9; cdr3_length: 15; cdr3_aa: CASSVGLAVTGELFF
j_call: TRBJ2-3; v_call: TRBV10-3; cdr3_length: 11; cdr3_aa: CASGALDTQYF
j_call: TRBJ2-2; v_call: TRBV7-8; cdr3_length: 14; cdr3_aa: CASRPTGATGELFF
j_call: TRBJ1-3; v_call: TRBV2; cdr3_length: 15; cdr3_aa: CASSDFGSSGNTIYF
j_call: TRBJ2-7; v_call: TRBV29-1; cdr3_length: 12; cdr3_aa: CSVRDGTYEQYF
j_call: TRBJ2-3; v_call: TRBV2; cdr3_length: 12; cdr3_aa: CASNGGVDTQYF
j_call: TRBJ1-2; v_call: TRBV5-4; cdr3_length: 14; cdr3_aa: CASSLDRVLNGYTF
j_call: TRBJ1-2; v_call: TRBV7-2; cdr3_length: 12; cdr3_aa: CASSLVSYGYTF
j_call: TRBJ2-7; v_call: TRBV6-6; cdr3_length: 11; cdr3_aa: CASSLTYEQYF
j_call: TRBJ1-1; v_call: TRBV15; cdr3_length: 15; cdr3_aa: CATSRDRGTNTEAFF
j_call: TRBJ1-1; v_call: TRBV9; cdr3_length: 16; cdr3_aa: CASSVGLGTGNTEAFF
j_call: TRBJ2-2; v_call: TRBV11-3; cdr3_length: 15; cdr3_aa: CASSTTSGGTGELFF
j_call: TRBJ1-5; v_call: TRBV6-1; cdr3_length: 16; cdr3_aa: CASSDLGVISNQPQHF
j_call: TRBJ1-1; v_call: TRBV27; cdr3_length: 14; cdr3_aa: CASSLSGSYTEAFF
j_call: TRBJ1-5; v_call: TRBV7-2; cdr3_length: 15; cdr3_aa: CASSSTPGSGQPQHF
j_call: TRBJ1-2; v_call: TRBV7-9; cdr3_length: 15; cdr3_aa: CASSPSVSNAYGYTF
j_call: TRBJ2-3; v_call: TRBV5-8; cdr3_length: 14; cdr3_aa: CASSFGATTDTQYF
j_call: TRBJ1-6; v_call: TRBV7-2; cdr3_length: 12; cdr3_aa: CASSSYETPLHF
j_call: TRBJ2-3; v_call: TRBV7-2; cdr3_length: 11; cdr3_aa: CASSSTDTQYF
j_call: TRBJ2-7; v_call: TRBV9; cdr3_length: 15; cdr3_aa: CASSPAGGFSYEQYF
j_call: TRBJ2-2; v_call: TRBV2; cdr3_length: 15; cdr3_aa: CASSAMTANTGELFF
j_call: TRBJ2-1; v_call: TRBV7-9; cdr3_length: 13; cdr3_aa: CASSFGDWDEQFF
j_call: TRBJ2-7; v_call: TRBV5-1; cdr3_length: 19; cdr3_aa: CASSLGHAFGGWVTTEQYF
j_call: TRBJ1-2; v_call: TRBV18; cdr3_length: 15; cdr3_aa: CASSPPGTPGTGYTF
j_call: TRBJ1-5; v_call: TRBV7-5; cdr3_length: 17; cdr3_aa: CARSLVTWDRRDQPQHF
j_call: TRBJ2-4; v_call: TRBV29-1; cdr3_length: 12; cdr3_aa: CSVEAGGNIQYF
j_call: TRBJ2-7; v_call: TRBV30; cdr3_length: 13; cdr3_aa: CAWTRARGYEQYF
j_call: TRBJ1-1; v_call: TRBV7-9; cdr3_length: 14; cdr3_aa: CASSSHRGGTEAFF
j_call: TRBJ1-5; v_call: TRBV19; cdr3_length: 16; cdr3_aa: CASSPTQGVSNQPQHF
j_call: TRBJ1-2; v_call: TRBV19; cdr3_length: 18; cdr3_aa: CASSGLPGDSTVFYGYTF
j_call: TRBJ2-2; v_call: TRBV6-5; cdr3_length: 15; cdr3_aa: CASGVSTVLTGELFF
j_call: TRBJ1-2; v_call: TRBV7-4; cdr3_length: 10; cdr3_aa: CASNPYGYTF
j_call: TRBJ1-6; v_call: TRBV7-9; cdr3_length: 15; cdr3_aa: CASSLGQGERSPLHF
j_call: TRBJ2-3; v_call: TRBV9; cdr3_length: 13; cdr3_aa: CASSLPPTDTQYF
j_call: TRBJ1-1; v_call: TRBV19; cdr3_length: 15; cdr3_aa: CASSIGTVMNTEAFF
j_call: TRBJ2-7; v_call: TRBV5-5; cdr3_length: 13; cdr3_aa: CASSLGLAGEQYF
j_call: TRBJ2-7; v_call: TRBV5-1; cdr3_length: 14; cdr3_aa: CASSLLGSSYEQYF
j_call: TRBJ2-7; v_call: TRBV27; cdr3_length: 13; cdr3_aa: CASRPTNSYEQYF
j_call: TRBJ2-7; v_call: TRBV27; cdr3_length: 11; cdr3_aa: CASRLGYEQYF